This TCR beta chain was captured in a study of T cells in tuberculosis. The assay was immunoSEQ multiplex PCR, and TCRdb's table has in-frame clones only and misses some. The sample records roughly 61,000 clones, roughly 90% being singletons. Cells were sorted from thawed PBMC rested overnight and stained with GMM-loaded CD1B tetramer, viability dye and anti-CD3. C32 glucose monomycolate from Rhodococcus equi was loaded onto the CD1B tetramers. The V gene end was trimmed by 3 bases and the J gene end by 3 bases; junction bases not matched to a gene: 4. This CDR3 region has 15 residues. Germline V CDR1 and CDR2: LNHNV, YYDKDF (reference sequence).

The sequenced sample was CD1b-GMM tetramer-negative cells sorted from PBMCs. The genes are TRBV15 and TRBJ2-7; TRBD2 matches 11 bases. This clonotype was obtained from an adult woman with latent tuberculosis. CDR3 protein: CATSSRLAGSYEQYF. DNA for the CDR3: TGTGCCACCAGCAGCAGACTAGCGGGGAGCTACGAGCAGTACTTC.